This paragraph covers one TCR beta chain sequence. Its specificity is not known. This sample was included in a study of beta chain features in type 1 diabetes. The CDR3 has 15 amino acids. After removal of 5 bases from V and 9 bases from J, the junction contained 12 bases not matched to a gene. Germline-derived CDR1 and CDR2 are SGHTA and FQGNSA. Expressed TCRB transcripts were sequenced because the entire RNA isolate underwent reverse transcription. The data were produced by immunoSEQ multiplex PCR, yet TCRdb's version contains in-frame clones alone and is incomplete. The data contain 250,000 to 350,000 clones, roughly 11% of them singletons. Study results and caveats: Naive, central memory and Treg TCRB repertoires seemed to resemble each other more closely in patients than they did in healthy donors.

The sequence derives from a woman between 25 and 40 years old in good health. The material sequenced was naive CD4+ T cells from blood. The gene calls are TRBV7-2 and TRBJ1-5, with 8 bases fitting TRBD1. As DNA, the CDR3 is TGTGCCAGCAGCCTCACCGGGACAGGTGGATCGCCCCAGCATTTT. Its protein is CASSLTGTGGSPQHF.